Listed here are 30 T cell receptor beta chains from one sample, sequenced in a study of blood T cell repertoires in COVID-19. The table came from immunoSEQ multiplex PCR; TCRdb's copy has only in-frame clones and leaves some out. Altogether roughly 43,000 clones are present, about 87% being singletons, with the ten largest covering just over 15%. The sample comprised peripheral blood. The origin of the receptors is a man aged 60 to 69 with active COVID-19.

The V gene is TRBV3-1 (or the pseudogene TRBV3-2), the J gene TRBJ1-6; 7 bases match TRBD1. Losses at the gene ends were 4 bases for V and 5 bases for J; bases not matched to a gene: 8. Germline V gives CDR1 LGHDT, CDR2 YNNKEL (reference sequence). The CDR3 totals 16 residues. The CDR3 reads CASSRGQARDNSPLHF. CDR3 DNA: TGTGCCAGCAGCCGCGGACAGGCAAGGGATAATTCACCCCTCCACTTT.

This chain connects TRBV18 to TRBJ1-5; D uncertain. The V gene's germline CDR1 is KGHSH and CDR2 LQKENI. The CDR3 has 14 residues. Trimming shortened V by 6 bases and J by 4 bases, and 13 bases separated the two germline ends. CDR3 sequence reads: CASSPNTENQPQHF. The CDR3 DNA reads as TGTGCCAGCTCGCCCAACACAGAGAATCAGCCCCAGCATTTT. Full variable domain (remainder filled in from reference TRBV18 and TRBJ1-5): NAGVMQNPRHLVRRRGQEARLRCSPMKGHSHVYWYRQLPEEGLKFMVYLQKENIIDESGMPKERFSAEFPKEGPSILRIQQVVRGDSAAYFCASSPNTENQPQHFGDGTRLSIL.

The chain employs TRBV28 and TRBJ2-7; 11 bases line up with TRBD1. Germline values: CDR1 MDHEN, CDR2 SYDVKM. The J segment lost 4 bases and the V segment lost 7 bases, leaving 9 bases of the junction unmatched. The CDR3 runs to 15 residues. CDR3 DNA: TGTGCCAGCACCCCCGGGACAGGGGGTTTTTACGAGCAGTACTTC. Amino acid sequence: CASTPGTGGFYEQYF.

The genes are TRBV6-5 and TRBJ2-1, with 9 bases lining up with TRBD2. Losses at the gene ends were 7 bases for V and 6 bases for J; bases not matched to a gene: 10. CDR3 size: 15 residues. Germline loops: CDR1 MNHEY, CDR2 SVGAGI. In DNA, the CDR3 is TGTGCCAGCACACCCCAGCGGGGGGCCCCCAATGAGCAGTTCTTC. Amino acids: CASTPQRGAPNEQFF.

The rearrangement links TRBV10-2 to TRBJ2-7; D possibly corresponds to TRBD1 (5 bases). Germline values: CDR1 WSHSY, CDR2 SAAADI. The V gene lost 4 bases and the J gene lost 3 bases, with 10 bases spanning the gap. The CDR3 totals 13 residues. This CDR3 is CASSVDILYEQYF. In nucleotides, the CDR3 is TGCGCCAGCAGTGTGGACATCCTCTACGAGCAGTACTTC.

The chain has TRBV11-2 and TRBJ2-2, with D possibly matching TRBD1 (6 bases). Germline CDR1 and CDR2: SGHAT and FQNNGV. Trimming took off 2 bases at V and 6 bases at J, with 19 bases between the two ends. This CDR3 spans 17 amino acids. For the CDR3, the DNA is TGTGCCAGCAGCTTAAGTGGACCGAGGGGGTTCGCCGGGGAGCTGTTTTTT. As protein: CASSLSGPRGFAGELFF.

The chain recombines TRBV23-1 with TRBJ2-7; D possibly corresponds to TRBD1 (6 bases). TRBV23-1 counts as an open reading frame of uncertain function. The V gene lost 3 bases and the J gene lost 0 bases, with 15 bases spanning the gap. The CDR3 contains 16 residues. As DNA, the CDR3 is TGCGCCAGCAGTCATTCCTCCGGGACACTCTCCTACGAGCAGTACTTC. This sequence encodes CASSHSSGTLSYEQYF.

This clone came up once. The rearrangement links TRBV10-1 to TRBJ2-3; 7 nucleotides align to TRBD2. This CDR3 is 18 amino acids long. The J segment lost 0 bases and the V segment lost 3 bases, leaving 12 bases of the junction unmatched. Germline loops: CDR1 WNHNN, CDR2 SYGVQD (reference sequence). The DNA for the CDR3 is TGCGCCAGCAGTGATATAAGCGGGGACTCACCTAGCACAGATACGCAGTATTTT. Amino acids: CASSDISGDSPSTDTQYF.

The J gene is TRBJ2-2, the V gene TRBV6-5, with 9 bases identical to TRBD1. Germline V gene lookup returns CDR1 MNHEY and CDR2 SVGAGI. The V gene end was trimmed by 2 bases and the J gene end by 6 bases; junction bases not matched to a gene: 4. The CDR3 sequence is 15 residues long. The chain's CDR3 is CASSYPGQGPGELFF. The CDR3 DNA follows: TGTGCCAGCAGTTACCCGGGACAGGGACCCGGGGAGCTGTTTTTT.

The CDR3 nucleotides are TGTGCCAGCAGTTACGGACAGGGGTCCTACGAGCAGTACTTC. It specifies CASSYGQGSYEQYF. This sequence joins TRBV6-2 or TRBV6-3 and TRBJ2-7, with 9 bases that match TRBD1. V lost 2 bases to trimming and J lost 1 base; unmatched junction nucleotides: 0. CDR1 is MNHEY, CDR2 SVGEGT, per germline. This CDR3 has 14 amino acids.

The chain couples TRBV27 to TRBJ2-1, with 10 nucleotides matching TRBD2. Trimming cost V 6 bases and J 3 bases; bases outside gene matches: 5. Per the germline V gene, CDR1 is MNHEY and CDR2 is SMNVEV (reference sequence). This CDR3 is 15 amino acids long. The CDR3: CASSVLAGVYNEQFF. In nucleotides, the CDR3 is TGTGCCAGCAGCGTCCTAGCGGGAGTCTACAATGAGCAGTTCTTC.

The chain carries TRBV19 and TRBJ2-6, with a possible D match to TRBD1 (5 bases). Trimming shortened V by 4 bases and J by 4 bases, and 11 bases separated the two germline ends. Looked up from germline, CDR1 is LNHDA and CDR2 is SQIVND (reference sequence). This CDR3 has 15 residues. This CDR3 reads CASSTQTEGANVLTF. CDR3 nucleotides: TGTGCCAGTAGTACCCAGACAGAAGGGGCCAACGTCCTGACTTTC.

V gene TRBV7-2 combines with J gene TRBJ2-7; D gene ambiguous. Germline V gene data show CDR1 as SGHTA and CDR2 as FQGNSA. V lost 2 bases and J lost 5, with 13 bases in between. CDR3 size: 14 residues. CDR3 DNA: TGTGCCAGCAGCTTAAGATACACCCCCAACGAGCAGTACTTC. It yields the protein CASSLRYTPNEQYF. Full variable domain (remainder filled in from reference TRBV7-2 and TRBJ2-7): GAGVSQSPSNKVTEKGKDVELRCDPISGHTALYWYRQSLGQGLEFLIYFQGNSAPDKSGLPSDRFSAERTGGSVSTLTIQRTQQEDSAVYLCASSLRYTPNEQYFGPGTRLTVT.

The CDR3, as DNA: TGTGCCAGCAGACGGATAGCTAACACCGGGGAGCTGTTTTTT. Its translation: CASRRIANTGELFF. The rearrangement joins TRBV6-4 to TRBJ2-2; D is unclear. The CDR3 contains 14 residues. The germline V gene has CDR1 MRHNA and CDR2 SNTAGT. V was pared by 6 bases and J by 2 bases, with 10 bases between.

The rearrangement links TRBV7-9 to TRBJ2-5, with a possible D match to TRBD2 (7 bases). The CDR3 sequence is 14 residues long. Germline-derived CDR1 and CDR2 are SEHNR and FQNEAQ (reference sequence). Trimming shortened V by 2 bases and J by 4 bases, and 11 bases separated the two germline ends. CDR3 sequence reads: CASSLRGAIETQYF. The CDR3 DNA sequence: TGTGCCAGCAGCTTACGGGGGGCAATAGAGACCCAGTACTTC.

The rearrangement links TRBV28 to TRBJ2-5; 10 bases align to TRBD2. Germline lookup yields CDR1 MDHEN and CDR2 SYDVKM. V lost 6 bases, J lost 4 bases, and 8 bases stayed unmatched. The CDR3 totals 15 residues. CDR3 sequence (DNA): TGTGCCAGCAGAAAGAGACTAGCGGGTGCAGAGACCCAGTACTTC. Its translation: CASRKRLAGAETQYF.

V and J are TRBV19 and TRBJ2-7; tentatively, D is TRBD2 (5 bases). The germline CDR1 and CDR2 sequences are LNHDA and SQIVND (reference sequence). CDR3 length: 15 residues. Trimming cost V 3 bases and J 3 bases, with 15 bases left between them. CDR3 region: CASSIYGEAYYEQYF. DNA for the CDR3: TGTGCCAGTAGTATCTACGGGGAAGCGTACTACGAGCAGTACTTC.

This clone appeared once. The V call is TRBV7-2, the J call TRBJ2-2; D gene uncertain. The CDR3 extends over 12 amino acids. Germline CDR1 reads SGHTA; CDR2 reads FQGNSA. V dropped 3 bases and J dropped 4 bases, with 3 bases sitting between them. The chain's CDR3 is CASSFGTGELFF. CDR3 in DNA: TGTGCCAGCAGCTTCGGCACCGGGGAGCTGTTTTTT.

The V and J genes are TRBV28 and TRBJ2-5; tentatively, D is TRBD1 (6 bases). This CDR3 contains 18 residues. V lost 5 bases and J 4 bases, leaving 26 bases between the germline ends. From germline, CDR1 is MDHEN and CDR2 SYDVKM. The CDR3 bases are TGTGCCAGCAGTCGATATGCCAGTGGAACAGGGAGCCGAGAGACCCAGTACTTC. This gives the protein CASSRYASGTGSRETQYF.

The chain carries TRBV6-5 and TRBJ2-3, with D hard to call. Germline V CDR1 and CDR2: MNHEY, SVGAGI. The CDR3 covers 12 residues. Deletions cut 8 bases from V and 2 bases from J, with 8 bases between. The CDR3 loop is CASGSDTDTQYF. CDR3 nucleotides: TGTGCCAGCGGAAGCGACACAGATACGCAGTATTTT.

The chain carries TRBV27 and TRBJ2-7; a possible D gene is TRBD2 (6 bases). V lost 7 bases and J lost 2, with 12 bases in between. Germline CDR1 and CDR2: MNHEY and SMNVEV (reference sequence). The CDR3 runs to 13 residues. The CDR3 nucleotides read TGTGCCAGCAAGAGACTAGGGGCCTACGAGCAGTACTTC. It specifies CASKRLGAYEQYF.

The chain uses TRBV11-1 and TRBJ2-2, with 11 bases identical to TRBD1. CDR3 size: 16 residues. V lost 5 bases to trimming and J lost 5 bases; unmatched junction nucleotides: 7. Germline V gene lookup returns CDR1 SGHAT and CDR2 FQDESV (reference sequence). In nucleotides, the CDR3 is TGTGCCAGCAGCCCGGACAGGGGGCGTGGGACCGGGGAGCTGTTTTTT. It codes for CASSPDRGRGTGELFF.

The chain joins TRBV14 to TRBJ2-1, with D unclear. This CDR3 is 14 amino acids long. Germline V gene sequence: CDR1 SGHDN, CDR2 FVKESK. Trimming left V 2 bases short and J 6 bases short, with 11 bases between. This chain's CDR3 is CASSQSSLSNEQFF. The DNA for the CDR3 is TGTGCCAGCAGCCAATCGAGTCTATCCAATGAGCAGTTCTTC.

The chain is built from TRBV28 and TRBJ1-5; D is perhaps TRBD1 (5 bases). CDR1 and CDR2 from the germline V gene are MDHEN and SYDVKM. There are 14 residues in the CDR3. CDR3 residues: CTSAKGGGNQPQHF. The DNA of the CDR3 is TGTACGAGCGCGAAGGGAGGGGGCAATCAGCCCCAGCATTTT.

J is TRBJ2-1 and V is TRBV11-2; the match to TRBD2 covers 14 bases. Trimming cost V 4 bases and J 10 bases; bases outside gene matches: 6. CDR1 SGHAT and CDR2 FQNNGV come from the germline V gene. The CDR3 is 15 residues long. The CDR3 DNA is TGTGCCAGCAGCTCCTTGACTAGCGGGAGGGCGGAGCAGTTCTTC. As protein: CASSSLTSGRAEQFF.

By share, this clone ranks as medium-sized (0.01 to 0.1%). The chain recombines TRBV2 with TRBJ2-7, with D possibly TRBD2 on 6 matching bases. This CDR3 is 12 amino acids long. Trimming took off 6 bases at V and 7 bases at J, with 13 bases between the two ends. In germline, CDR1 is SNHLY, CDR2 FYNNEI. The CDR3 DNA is TGTGCCAGCAGGGAGGGAATGGGTGAGCAGTACTTC. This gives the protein CASREGMGEQYF.

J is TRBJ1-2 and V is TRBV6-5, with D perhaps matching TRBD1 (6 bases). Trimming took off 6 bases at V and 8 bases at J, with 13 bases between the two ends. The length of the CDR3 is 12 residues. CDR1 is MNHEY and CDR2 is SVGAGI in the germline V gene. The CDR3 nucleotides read TGTGCCAGCAGAAGGGGGTTTGGGGGCTACACCTTC. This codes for CASRRGFGGYTF.

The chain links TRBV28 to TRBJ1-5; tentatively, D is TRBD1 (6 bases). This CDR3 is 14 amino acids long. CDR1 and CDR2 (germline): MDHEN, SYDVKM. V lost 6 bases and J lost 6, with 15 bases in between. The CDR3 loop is CASRTGGAIQPQHF. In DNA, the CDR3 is TGTGCCAGCAGAACGGGGGGGGCGATTCAGCCCCAGCATTTT.

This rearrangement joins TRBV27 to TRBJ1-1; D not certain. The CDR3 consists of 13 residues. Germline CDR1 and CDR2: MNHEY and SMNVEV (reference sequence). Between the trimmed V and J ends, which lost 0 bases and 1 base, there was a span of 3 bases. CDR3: CASSLSRNTEAFF. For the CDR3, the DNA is TGTGCCAGCAGTTTATCCAGGAACACTGAAGCTTTCTTT.

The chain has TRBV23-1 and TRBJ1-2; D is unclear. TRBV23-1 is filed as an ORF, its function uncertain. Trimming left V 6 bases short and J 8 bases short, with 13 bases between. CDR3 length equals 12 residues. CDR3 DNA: TGCGCCAGCAGACGACCCCCGGGAGGCTACACCTTC. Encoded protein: CASRRPPGGYTF.